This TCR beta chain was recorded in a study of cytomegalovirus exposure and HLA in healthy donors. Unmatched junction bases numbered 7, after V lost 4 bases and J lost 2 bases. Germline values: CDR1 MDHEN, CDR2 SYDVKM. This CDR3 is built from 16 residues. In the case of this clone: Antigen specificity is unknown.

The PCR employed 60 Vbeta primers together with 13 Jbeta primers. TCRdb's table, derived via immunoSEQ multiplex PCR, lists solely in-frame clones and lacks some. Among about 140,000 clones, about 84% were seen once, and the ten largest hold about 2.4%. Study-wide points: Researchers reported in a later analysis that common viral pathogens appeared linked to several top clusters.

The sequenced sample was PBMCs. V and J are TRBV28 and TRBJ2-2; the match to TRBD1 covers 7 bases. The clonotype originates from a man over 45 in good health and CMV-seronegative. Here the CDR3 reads CASSYAGTANTGELFF. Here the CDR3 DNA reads TGTGCCAGCAGTTACGCCGGGACAGCTAACACCGGGGAGCTGTTTTTT.